This T cell receptor beta chain emerged from a study of shared clonotypes between healthy human individuals. Study-level background: Each donor contributed plates that comprised three CD4 naive, three CD4 memory, two CD8 naive and one CD8 memory.

Germline V gene lookup returns CDR1 SGHTA and CDR2 FQGTGA. V dropped 0 bases and J dropped 6; count of bases not matched to a gene: 4. The CDR3 totals 15 residues. This clone appeared once. Investigators divided CD4+ cells into CD45RA+ naive and CD45RA-negative memory subsets. Across several immunoSEQ plates, the genomic DNA of each subset was split evenly. TCRdb keeps only in-frame clones here, not all; method: immunoSEQ multiplex PCR. The sample carries some 2,500,000 clones, around 93% recorded once. This chain uses TRBV7-3 with TRBJ2-7, with 11 nucleotides matching TRBD1. The sequence was collected from a man younger than 30 in good health. Some clones in this sample may be carry-over from other donors' samples. The sample consisted of naive CD4+ T cells from PBMCs. Subset: CD45RA+ positively selected. Written as DNA, the CDR3 is TGTGCCAGCAGCTTAACGGGACAGGGGGTCTTCGAGCAGTACTTC. Residues: CASSLTGQGVFEQYF.